The clone carrying this TCR beta chain came up a few times. Its antigen is unidentified. 13 Jbeta primers and 60 Vbeta primers were used for the PCR. Using immunoSEQ multiplex PCR, the repertoire was profiled, and TCRdb retains in-frame clones only, with some absent. Here the sample spans some 81,000 clones, 73% being singletons. V lost 6 bases and J lost 1, with 10 bases in between. This CDR3 region has 13 residues. Germline V gives CDR1 SGHRS, CDR2 YFSETQ. This record comes from a study of cytomegalovirus exposure and HLA in healthy donors. Regarding the study as a whole: Common viral pathogens seemed to be connected with several of the most significant clusters, according to a later analysis. Upon later analysis, TCR association rates were observed to vary by HLA locus, being highest for DRB1 and lowest for HLA-C.

This TCR was sampled from a middle-aged woman in good health and CMV-seropositive. Sequenced input: PBMCs. This sequence joins TRBV5-1 and TRBJ1-1; D gene ambiguous. In nucleotides, the CDR3 is TGCGCCAGCAACATCGATACGAACACTGAAGCTTTCTTT. Translation gives CASNIDTNTEAFF.